One sample yielded the 32 T cell receptor beta chains listed below, sequenced in a study of shared clonotypes between healthy human individuals (TCRdb year 2020). Library construction relied on the immunoSEQ multiplex PCR assay. This immuneACCESS table, as held by TCRdb, lists in-frame sequences with V and J called but not all clones. Of the missing ones, under half trace to an unresolved V gene in checked studies; the others have no known cause. In this sample the table shows about 1.5 million clones, 95% to 99% of which occur a single time. Roughly 0.45% of the sample is held by the ten biggest clonotypes. The sequenced sample was naive CD4+ T cells sorted from blood. The cell subset or site label for this specimen denotes: CD45RA+ positively selected. The receptor set was obtained from a man aged 25 to 45 in good health.

V and J are TRBV25-1 and TRBJ1-4; TRBD1 matches at 8 bases. The germline CDR1 and CDR2 sequences are MGHDK and SYGVNS. V lost 4 bases to trimming and J lost 5 bases; unmatched junction nucleotides: 6. This CDR3 spans 15 amino acids. CDR3 in DNA: TGTGCCAGCAGTGGACTCAGGGGGCGCAATGAAAAACTGTTTTTT. The encoded protein is CASSGLRGRNEKLFF.

The chain uses TRBV14 and TRBJ2-2; maybe TRBD1 (6 bases). The germline V gene has CDR1 SGHDN and CDR2 FVKESK. Trimming pared 1 base from V and 4 bases from J, leaving 19 bases between. There are 18 residues in the CDR3. The CDR3 nucleotides are TGTGCCAGCAGCCAAGTGGCAGGGGCAGGTTCGGGCACCGGGGAGCTGTTTTTT. Encoded protein: CASSQVAGAGSGTGELFF.

The gene calls are TRBV6-5 and TRBJ1-1; the D gene is possibly TRBD1 (5 bases). The CDR3 is 16 residues long. With 2 bases removed from V and 0 bases from J, the gap between germline ends came to 13 bases. Germline V gene lookup returns CDR1 MNHEY and CDR2 SVGAGI. Here the CDR3 DNA reads TGTGCCAGCAGTTACGGTCAGGGTATAGTGAACACTGAAGCTTTCTTT. Amino acids: CASSYGQGIVNTEAFF.

The chain employs TRBV9 and TRBJ2-7; D uncertain. The CDR3 length is 18 residues. Deletions cut 4 bases from V and 3 bases from J, with 26 bases between. Germline values: CDR1 SGDLS, CDR2 YYNGEE. The CDR3 nucleotides are TGTGCCAGCAGCCCGAGGATCTATCGTGAGACATCAATCTACGAGCAGTACTTC. It is translated as CASSPRIYRETSIYEQYF.

V and J are TRBV7-8 and TRBJ2-3; D perhaps matches TRBD2 (6 bases). CDR3 length equals 17 residues. Germline V gives CDR1 SGHVS, CDR2 FQNEAQ. Trimming took 5 bases from V and 2 from J, leaving 20 bases between them. CDR3 sequence (DNA): TGTGCCAGCAGCCCAGCGGTCCGGGAGTTGTTCACAGATACGCAGTATTTT. Translating it yields CASSPAVRELFTDTQYF.

This chain links TRBV10-3 with TRBJ2-2; TRBD1 is a possible D gene (5 bases). Germline CDR1 reads ENHRY; CDR2 reads SYGVKD. Trimming took off 7 bases at V and 4 bases at J, with 22 bases between the two ends. This CDR3 contains 17 residues. The CDR3 bases are TGTGCCATCAAGGGTCCTCACTCAGGGATAAGCACCGGGGAGCTGTTTTTT. Its translation: CAIKGPHSGISTGELFF.

This chain connects TRBV5-4 to TRBJ2-3; 10 bases agree with TRBD2. Germline V gives CDR1 SGHNT, CDR2 YYREEE (reference sequence). The CDR3 runs to 17 residues. The junction had 8 bases not matched to a gene; V was cut back by 0 bases and J by 4 bases. CDR3 sequence (DNA): TGTGCCAGCAGCTTGGTGCCTAGCGGGAGAAGCGCAGATACGCAGTATTTT. It specifies CASSLVPSGRSADTQYF.

The rearrangement uses TRBV6-5 and TRBJ2-4, with 9 bases identical to TRBD2. The CDR3 runs to 13 residues. Unmatched junction bases numbered 11, after V lost 5 bases and J lost 15 bases. Germline V gene lookup returns CDR1 MNHEY and CDR2 SVGAGI. CDR3 DNA sequence: TGTGCCAGCAGTCCGGGACTAGCCCAGTTTACGTACTTC. As protein: CASSPGLAQFTYF.

The chain joins TRBV29-1 to TRBJ1-2; D is perhaps TRBD1 (6 bases). The CDR3 has 13 residues. V lost 6 bases, J lost 8 bases, and 19 bases lay in between. CDR1 and CDR2 (germline): SQVTM, ANQGSEA. This CDR3 is CSVGSYRAQGYTF. The CDR3 coding sequence is TGCAGCGTAGGATCGTACAGGGCGCAGGGCTACACCTTC. The whole variable domain, remainder taken from reference TRBV29-1 and TRBJ1-2, is SAVISQKPSRDICQRGTSLTIQCQVDSQVTMMFWYRQQPGQSLTLIATANQGSEATYESGFVIDKFPISRPNLTFSTLTVSNMSPEDSSIYLCSVGSYRAQGYTFGSGTRLTVV.

The J gene is TRBJ2-7, the V gene TRBV10-1; D remains ambiguous. The ends were cut back, 4 bases at V and 5 bases at J, with 12 bases in the middle. Looked up from germline, CDR1 is WNHNN and CDR2 is SYGVQD (reference sequence). The CDR3 length is 13 residues. CDR3 in amino acids: CASSVQGFHEQYF. As DNA, the CDR3 is TGCGCCAGCAGTGTACAAGGGTTTCACGAGCAGTACTTC.

The rearrangement joins TRBV29-1 to TRBJ2-1, with D perhaps TRBD2 (5 bases). Germline V CDR1 and CDR2: SQVTM, ANQGSEA. There are 10 residues in the CDR3. This chain's CDR3 is CGVANNEQFF. The CDR3 coding sequence is TGCGGTGTAGCGAACAATGAGCAGTTCTTC.

The chain links TRBV19 to TRBJ2-6, with no clear D. Trimming took off 3 bases at V and 0 bases at J, with 6 bases between the two ends. Per germline, CDR1 LNHDA and CDR2 SQIVND (reference sequence). CDR3 length equals 15 residues. The chain's CDR3 is CASSIYTSGANVLTF. The CDR3 DNA sequence: TGTGCCAGTAGTATCTACACCTCTGGGGCCAACGTCCTGACTTTC.

V is TRBV5-5 and J is TRBJ1-1; D remains ambiguous. The CDR3 totals 14 residues. Trimming took 9 bases from V and 1 from J, leaving 16 bases between them. CDR1 SGHKS and CDR2 YYEKEE come from the germline V gene (reference sequence). The CDR3, as DNA: TGTGCCACGCGACAAACGACCGGGAACACTGAAGCTTTCTTT. It specifies CATRQTTGNTEAFF.

The chain links TRBV27 to TRBJ2-7; D call uncertain. The CDR3 covers 15 residues. V was shortened by 5 bases and J by 0 bases, with 14 bases between the two germline ends. Per germline, CDR1 MNHEY and CDR2 SMNVEV (reference sequence). CDR3 residues: CASSLFGPISYEQYF. The DNA of the CDR3 is TGTGCCAGCAGTCTCTTCGGCCCAATCTCCTACGAGCAGTACTTC.

The chain employs TRBV9 and TRBJ2-2; tentative D call: TRBD1 (5 bases). Germline CDR1 SGDLS, CDR2 YYNGEE. The CDR3 is made up of 15 amino acids. V lost 0 bases to trimming and J lost 6 bases, with 12 bases between them. In nucleotides, the CDR3 is TGTGCCAGCAGCGTAGTTAAGGGGCCGGCCGGGGAGCTGTTTTTT. Protein: CASSVVKGPAGELFF.

The chain combines TRBV5-5 with TRBJ2-1; no clear D. There are 15 residues in the CDR3. The V and J ends lost 1 base and 2 bases respectively, with 10 bases between them. Germline values: CDR1 SGHKS, CDR2 YYEKEE (reference sequence). The CDR3 region is CASSLSPLTYNEQFF. The CDR3 bases are TGTGCCAGCAGCTTGTCCCCCTTAACCTACAATGAGCAGTTCTTC.

The chain couples TRBV28 to TRBJ2-1; TRBD1 matches at 8 bases. The ends lost 2 bases at V and 16 bases at J; junction bases unmatched: 7. Looked up from germline, CDR1 is MDHEN and CDR2 is SYDVKM. The CDR3 runs to 12 residues. CDR3 DNA sequence: TGTGCCAGCAGTTTACTGACAGGGGAACGATTCTTC. Translating gives CASSLLTGERFF. Supplemented by reference TRBV28 and TRBJ2-1, the full variable domain reads DVKVTQSSRYLVKRTGEKVFLECVQDMDHENMFWYRQDPGLGLRLIYFSYDVKMKEKGDIPEGYSVSREKKERFSLILESASTNQTSMYLCASSLLTGERFFGPGTRLTVL.

The genes are TRBV7-8 and TRBJ1-1; D unclear. CDR1 is SGHVS, CDR2 FQNEAQ, per germline. V lost 5 bases and J lost 5, with 15 bases in between. The CDR3 covers 14 residues. CDR3 in amino acids: CASSLKGAGTEAFF. The CDR3 DNA reads as TGTGCCAGCAGCCTAAAGGGAGCTGGGACTGAAGCTTTCTTT.

The J gene is TRBJ2-3, the V gene TRBV5-6, with D uncertain. There are 14 residues in the CDR3. Per germline, CDR1 SGHDT and CDR2 YYEEEE. Between the trimmed V and J ends, which lost 4 bases and 6 bases, there was a span of 15 bases. The CDR3 DNA reads as TGTGCCAGCAGCCCCTTTTGGCCTTCGGATACGCAGTATTTT. Protein: CASSPFWPSDTQYF.

This chain links TRBV10-3 with TRBJ2-3, with 11 bases lining up with TRBD1. The germline gives CDR1 ENHRY, CDR2 SYGVKD. This CDR3 spans 13 amino acids. V lost 8 bases, J lost 4 bases, and 2 bases stayed unmatched. CDR3 DNA sequence: TGTGCCATCGGACAGGGGGCGGCAGATACGCAGTATTTT. This gives the protein CAIGQGAADTQYF.

Points on this clone: The identical CDR3 is also encoded by other nucleotide sequences in the sample. The V and J genes are TRBV14 and TRBJ2-7; D is unclear. V dropped 0 bases and J dropped 4 bases, with 4 bases sitting between them. Germline CDR1 and CDR2: SGHDN and FVKESK. This CDR3 is built from 12 residues. CDR3 in amino acids: CASSQDLYEQYF. CDR3 coding DNA: TGTGCCAGCAGCCAAGATCTGTACGAGCAGTACTTC.

The V and J genes are TRBV6-1 and TRBJ1-1; TRBD1 matches at 8 bases. This CDR3 is built from 13 residues. The germline V gene encodes CDR1 MNHNS and CDR2 SASEGT. With V trimmed by 6 bases and J by 10 bases, 10 bases remained unmatched. This CDR3 is CASRAGQAGSAFF. The CDR3 region has the DNA TGTGCCAGCAGAGCGGGACAGGCGGGTTCAGCTTTCTTT.

This chain connects TRBV30 to TRBJ2-7; D may be TRBD1 or TRBD2 (5 bases each). This CDR3 region has 14 residues. The germline CDR1 and CDR2 sequences are GTSNPN and SVGIG (reference sequence). V was cut by 5 bases and J by 3 bases, with 17 bases left in between. The CDR3 is CAWEKGTLRYEQYF. CDR3 bases: TGTGCCTGGGAGAAGGGGACGCTTCGCTACGAGCAGTACTTC.

The chain links TRBV18 to TRBJ2-2, with D possibly being TRBD1 (6 bases). The germline V gene encodes CDR1 KGHSH and CDR2 LQKENI. The V gene lost 1 base and the J gene lost 7 bases, with 13 bases spanning the gap. The CDR3 has 15 amino acids. CDR3 DNA: TGTGCCAGCTCACCACAACAGGGCGGAGGCGGGGAGCTGTTTTTT. It specifies CASSPQQGGGGELFF.

This rearrangement joins TRBV14 to TRBJ2-3; 13 bases match TRBD2. CDR1 is SGHDN, CDR2 FVKESK, per germline. Losses at the gene ends were 4 bases for V and 4 bases for J; bases not matched to a gene: 5. This CDR3 spans 16 amino acids. DNA of the CDR3: TGTGCCAGCAGCCCAACTAGCGGGAGGGCATCAGATACGCAGTATTTT. Protein product: CASSPTSGRASDTQYF. Full variable domain (outside the CDR3, taken from reference TRBV14 and TRBJ2-3): EAGVTQFPSHSVIEKGQTVTLRCDPISGHDNLYWYRRVMGKEIKFLLHFVKESKQDESGMPNNRFLAERTGGTYSTLKVQPAELEDSGVYFCASSPTSGRASDTQYFGPGTRLTVL.

This chain uses TRBV28 with TRBJ1-2; D perhaps matches TRBD1 (6 bases). The CDR3 contains 14 residues. Trimming removed 2 bases at V and 6 bases at J, with 13 bases between. From germline, CDR1 is MDHEN and CDR2 SYDVKM. CDR3 coding DNA: TGTGCCAGCAGTTTAGTTAAGGGGGGAAATGGCTACACCTTC. Translation: CASSLVKGGNGYTF.

The V and J genes are TRBV7-9 and TRBJ2-7, with 7 bases that match TRBD2. CDR3 length: 14 residues. Germline V gene sequence: CDR1 SEHNR, CDR2 FQNEAQ (reference sequence). The trim removed 5 bases at V and 3 bases at J, leaving 7 bases unmatched. CDR3 nucleotides: TGTGCCAGCAGCGCATCTAGCGGAATCTACGAGCAGTACTTC. Translated: CASSASSGIYEQYF.

This clone has just one count. The J gene is TRBJ2-7, the V gene TRBV15, with D possibly being TRBD1 or TRBD2 (7 bases each). Germline V CDR1 and CDR2: LNHNV, YYDKDF (reference sequence). This CDR3 region has 15 residues. V was clipped by 4 bases and J by 3 bases, with 16 bases between them. CDR3 loop: CATSTTQGGSYEQYF. CDR3 coding DNA: TGTGCCACCAGCACTACCCAGGGGGGGAGCTACGAGCAGTACTTC. Full variable domain (missing parts from reference TRBV15 and TRBJ2-7): DAMVIQNPRYQVTQFGKPVTLSCSQTLNHNVMYWYQQKSSQAPKLLFHYYDKDFNNEADTPDNFQSRRPNTSFCFLDIRSPGLGDTAMYLCATSTTQGGSYEQYFGPGTRLTVT.

V and J are TRBV28 and TRBJ2-1; TRBD2 matches at 12 bases. Germline CDR1 reads MDHEN; CDR2 reads SYDVKM. CDR3 length: 21 amino acids. V lost 6 bases and J lost 0; bases outside the gene matches: 18. The CDR3, as DNA: TGTGCCAGCAGCTTTTCCGGACTAGCGGGAACGAAAATAAGCTCCTACAATGAGCAGTTCTTC. Translated: CASSFSGLAGTKISSYNEQFF.

A single count supports this clone. The rearrangement joins TRBV19 to TRBJ2-5; TRBD1 agrees at 7 bases. The length of the CDR3 is 15 residues. J lost 0 bases, V lost 5 bases, and 6 bases had no gene match. The V gene's germline CDR1 is LNHDA and CDR2 SQIVND (reference sequence). The CDR3 loop reads CASSPGTVYQETQYF. The DNA of the CDR3 is TGTGCCAGTAGTCCCGGGACAGTGTACCAAGAGACCCAGTACTTC.

V and J are TRBV19 and TRBJ2-7; 7 positions match TRBD2. J was trimmed by 5 bases and V by 6 bases; bases with no gene match: 10. The CDR3 consists of 14 residues. Germline V gene data show CDR1 as LNHDA and CDR2 as SQIVND (reference sequence). DNA for the CDR3: TGTGCCAGTAGAGGGTCGGGAGGTCGGGACGAGCAGTACTTC. Translated: CASRGSGGRDEQYF.

This chain uses TRBV5-8 with TRBJ2-5, with 16 bases identical to TRBD2. V lost 4 bases to trimming and J lost 5 bases; unmatched junction nucleotides: 8. Germline-derived CDR1 and CDR2 are SGHTS and YDEGEE. The CDR3 consists of 17 residues. This chain's CDR3 is CASSLGLAGGPWETQYF. Written as DNA, the CDR3 is TGTGCCAGCAGCCTGGGACTAGCGGGAGGGCCGTGGGAGACCCAGTACTTC.